This TCR beta chain was documented in a study of CD8 T cells in Susac syndrome. General study findings and limits: As the study acknowledged, the number of individuals who were part of its TCR sequencing and HLA analysis was relatively small.

Trimming took off 2 bases at V and 2 bases at J, with 7 bases between the two ends. CDR3 length: 14 residues. This clonotype was seen just once. Its antigen is undetermined. Random hexamers primed reverse transcription of 0.5 to 1 ug RNA. Amplification of the TCR beta CDR3 was carried out by immunoSEQ multiplex PCR, which spanned a total of 54 Vbeta and 13 Jbeta segments. TCRdb fed the immunoSEQ multiplex PCR reads into MiXCR, producing one record per CDR3 protein. Altogether a few hundred thousand distinct CDR3 sequences are present, roughly 90% being singletons, with the ten largest covering around 0.15%. Peripheral blood CD8+ and CD4+ T cells were profiled by TCR beta sequencing. Stable or active relapsing-remitting multiple sclerosis, untreated and meeting revised McDonald criteria, defined the controls.

The rearrangement links TRBV12-3 or TRBV12-4 to TRBJ1-3; D is uncertain. This TCR was recovered from a human donor with multiple sclerosis. The material sequenced was CD8+ T cells from PBMCs. CDR3 sequence (DNA): TGTGCCAGCAGTTTAATGGGGACTGGAAACACCATATATTTT. It yields the protein CASSLMGTGNTIYF.